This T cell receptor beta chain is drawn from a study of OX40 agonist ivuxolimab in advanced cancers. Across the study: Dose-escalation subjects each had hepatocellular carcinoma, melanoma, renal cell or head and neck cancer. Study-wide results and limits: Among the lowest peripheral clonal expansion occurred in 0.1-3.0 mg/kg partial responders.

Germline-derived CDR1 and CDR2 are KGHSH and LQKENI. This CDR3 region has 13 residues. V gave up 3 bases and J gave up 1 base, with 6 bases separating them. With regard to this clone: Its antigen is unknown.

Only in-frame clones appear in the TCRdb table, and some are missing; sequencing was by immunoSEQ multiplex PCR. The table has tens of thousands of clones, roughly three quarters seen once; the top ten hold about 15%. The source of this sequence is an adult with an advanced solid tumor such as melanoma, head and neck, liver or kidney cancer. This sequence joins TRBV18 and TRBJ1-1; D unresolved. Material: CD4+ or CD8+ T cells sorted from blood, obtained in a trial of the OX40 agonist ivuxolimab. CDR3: CASSPMTNTEAFF. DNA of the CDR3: TGTGCCAGCTCACCCATGACGAACACTGAAGCTTTCTTT.